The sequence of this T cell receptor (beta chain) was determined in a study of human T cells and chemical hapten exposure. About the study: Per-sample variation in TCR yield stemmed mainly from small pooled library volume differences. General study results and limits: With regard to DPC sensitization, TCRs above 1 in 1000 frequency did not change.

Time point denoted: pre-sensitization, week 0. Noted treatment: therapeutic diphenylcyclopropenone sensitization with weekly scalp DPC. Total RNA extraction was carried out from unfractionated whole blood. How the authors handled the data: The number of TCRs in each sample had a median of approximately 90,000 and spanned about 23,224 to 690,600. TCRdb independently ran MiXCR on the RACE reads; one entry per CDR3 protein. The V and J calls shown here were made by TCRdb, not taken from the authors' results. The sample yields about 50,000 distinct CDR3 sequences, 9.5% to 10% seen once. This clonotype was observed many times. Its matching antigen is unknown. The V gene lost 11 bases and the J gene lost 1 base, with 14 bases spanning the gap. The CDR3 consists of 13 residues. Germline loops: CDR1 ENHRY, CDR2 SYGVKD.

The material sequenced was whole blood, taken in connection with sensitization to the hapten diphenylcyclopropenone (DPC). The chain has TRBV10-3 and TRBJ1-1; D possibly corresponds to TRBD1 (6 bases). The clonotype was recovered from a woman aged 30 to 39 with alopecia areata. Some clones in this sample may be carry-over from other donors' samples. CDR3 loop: CAAPDSENTEAFF. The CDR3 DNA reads TGTGCCGCCCCGGACAGCGAGAACACTGAAGCTTTCTTT.